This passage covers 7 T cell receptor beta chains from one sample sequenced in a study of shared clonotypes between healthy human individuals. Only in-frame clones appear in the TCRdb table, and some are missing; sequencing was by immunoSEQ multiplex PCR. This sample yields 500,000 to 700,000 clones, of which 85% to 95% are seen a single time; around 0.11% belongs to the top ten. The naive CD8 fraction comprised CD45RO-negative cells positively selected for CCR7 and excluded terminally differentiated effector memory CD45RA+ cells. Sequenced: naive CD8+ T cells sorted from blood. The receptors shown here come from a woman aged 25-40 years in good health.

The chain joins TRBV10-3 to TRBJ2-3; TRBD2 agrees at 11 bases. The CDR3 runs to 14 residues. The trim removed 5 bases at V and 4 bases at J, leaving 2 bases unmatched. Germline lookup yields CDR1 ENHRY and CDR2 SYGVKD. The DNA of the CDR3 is TGTGCCATCAGTCAACTAGCGGGAGCAGATACGCAGTATTTT. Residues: CAISQLAGADTQYF.

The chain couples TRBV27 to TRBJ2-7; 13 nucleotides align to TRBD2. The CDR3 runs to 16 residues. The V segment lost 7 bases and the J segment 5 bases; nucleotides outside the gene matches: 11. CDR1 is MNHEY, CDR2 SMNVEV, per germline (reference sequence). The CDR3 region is CASNLEGGLAGHEQYF. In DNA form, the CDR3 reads TGTGCCAGCAACCTGGAGGGGGGACTAGCGGGGCACGAGCAGTACTTC.

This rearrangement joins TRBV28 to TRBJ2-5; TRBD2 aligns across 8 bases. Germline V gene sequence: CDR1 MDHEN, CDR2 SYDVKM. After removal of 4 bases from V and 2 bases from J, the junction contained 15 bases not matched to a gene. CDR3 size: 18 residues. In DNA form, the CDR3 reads TGTGCCAGCAGTTCCTCATACTCACTAGCGGATCTTCAAGAGACCCAGTACTTC. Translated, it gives CASSSSYSLADLQETQYF. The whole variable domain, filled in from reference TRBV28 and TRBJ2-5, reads DVKVTQSSRYLVKRTGEKVFLECVQDMDHENMFWYRQDPGLGLRLIYFSYDVKMKEKGDIPEGYSVSREKKERFSLILESASTNQTSMYLCASSSSYSLADLQETQYFGPGTRLLVL.

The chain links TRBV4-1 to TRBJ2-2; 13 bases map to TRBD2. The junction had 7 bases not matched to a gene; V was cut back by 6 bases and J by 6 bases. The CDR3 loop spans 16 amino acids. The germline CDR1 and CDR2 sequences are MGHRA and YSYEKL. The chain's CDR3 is CASRPSGLAGPGELFF. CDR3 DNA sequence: TGCGCCAGCAGGCCCTCGGGACTAGCGGGGCCCGGGGAGCTGTTTTTT.

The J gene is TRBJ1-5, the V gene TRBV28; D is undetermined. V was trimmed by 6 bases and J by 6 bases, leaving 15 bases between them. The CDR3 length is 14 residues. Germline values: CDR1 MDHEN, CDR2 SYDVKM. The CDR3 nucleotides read TGTGCCAGCAGCCCAAACACTGGCCTTCAGCCCCAGCATTTT. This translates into CASSPNTGLQPQHF.

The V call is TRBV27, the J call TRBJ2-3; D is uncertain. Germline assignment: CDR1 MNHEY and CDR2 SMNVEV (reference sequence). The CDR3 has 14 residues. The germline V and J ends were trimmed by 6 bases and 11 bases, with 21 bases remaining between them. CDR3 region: CASSPTGPSGEQYF. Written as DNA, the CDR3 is TGTGCCAGCAGCCCTACGGGCCCCTCGGGCGAGCAGTATTTT.

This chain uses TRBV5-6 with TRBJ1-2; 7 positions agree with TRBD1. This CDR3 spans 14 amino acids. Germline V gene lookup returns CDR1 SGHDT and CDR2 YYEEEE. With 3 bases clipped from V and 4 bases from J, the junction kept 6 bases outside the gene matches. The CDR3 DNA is TGTGCCAGCAGCTGGGGGACAGAAATCTATGGCTACACCTTC. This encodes CASSWGTEIYGYTF.